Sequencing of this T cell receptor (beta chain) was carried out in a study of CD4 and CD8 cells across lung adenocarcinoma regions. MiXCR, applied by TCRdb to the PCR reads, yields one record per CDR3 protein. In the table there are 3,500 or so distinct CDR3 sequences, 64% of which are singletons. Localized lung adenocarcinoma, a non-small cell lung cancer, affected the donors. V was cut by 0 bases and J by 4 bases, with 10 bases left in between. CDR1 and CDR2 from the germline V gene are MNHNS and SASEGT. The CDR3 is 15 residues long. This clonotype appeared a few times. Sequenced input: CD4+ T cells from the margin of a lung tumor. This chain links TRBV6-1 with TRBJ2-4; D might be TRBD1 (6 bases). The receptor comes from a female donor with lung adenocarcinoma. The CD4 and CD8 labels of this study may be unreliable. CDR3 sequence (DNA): TGTGCCAGCAGTGAAGCGCTGGACAGAAAAAACATTCAGTACTTC. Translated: CASSEALDRKNIQYF.